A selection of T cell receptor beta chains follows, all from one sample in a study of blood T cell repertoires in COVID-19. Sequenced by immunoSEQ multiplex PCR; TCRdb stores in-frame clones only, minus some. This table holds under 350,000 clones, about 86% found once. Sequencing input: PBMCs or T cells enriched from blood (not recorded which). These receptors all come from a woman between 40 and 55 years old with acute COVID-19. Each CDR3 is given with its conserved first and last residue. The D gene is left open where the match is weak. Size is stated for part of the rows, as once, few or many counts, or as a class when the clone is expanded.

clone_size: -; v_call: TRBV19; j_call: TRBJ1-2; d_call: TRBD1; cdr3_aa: CASKVGRQGPDRANYGYTF; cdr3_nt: TGTGCCAGCAAAGTGGGAAGACAGGGACCCGACAGAGCTAACTATGGCTACACCTTC
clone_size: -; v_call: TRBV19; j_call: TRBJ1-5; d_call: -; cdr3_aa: CASSNPEGVLYSNQPQHF; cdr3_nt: TGTGCCAGTAGTAACCCCGAGGGGGTTCTATATAGCAATCAGCCCCAGCATTTT
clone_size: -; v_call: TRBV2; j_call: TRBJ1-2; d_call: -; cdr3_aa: CASTAGANYGYTF; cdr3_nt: TGTGCCAGCACGGCAGGGGCTAACTATGGCTACACCTTC
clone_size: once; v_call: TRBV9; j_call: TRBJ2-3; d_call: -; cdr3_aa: CASTSAAFTDTQYF; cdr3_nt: TGTGCCAGCACCTCCGCGGCCTTCACAGATACGCAGTATTTT
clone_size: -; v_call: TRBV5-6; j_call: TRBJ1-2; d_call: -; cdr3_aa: CASSSRGGYTF; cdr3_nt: TGTGCCAGCAGCTCCCGAGGCGGCTACACCTTC
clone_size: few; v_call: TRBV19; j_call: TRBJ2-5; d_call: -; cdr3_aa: CASSAMPWETQYF; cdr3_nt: TGTGCCAGTAGTGCTATGCCGTGGGAGACCCAGTACTTC
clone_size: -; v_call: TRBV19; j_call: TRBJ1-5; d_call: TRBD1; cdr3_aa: CASSTDLGTGYEEPQHF; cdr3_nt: TGTGCCAGTAGTACCGACCTCGGGACAGGGTATGAGGAGCCCCAGCATTTT
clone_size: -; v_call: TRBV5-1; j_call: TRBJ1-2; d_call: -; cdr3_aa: CASSLGNVGDYGYTF; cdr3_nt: TGCGCCAGCAGCTTGGGCAATGTAGGGGACTATGGCTACACCTTC
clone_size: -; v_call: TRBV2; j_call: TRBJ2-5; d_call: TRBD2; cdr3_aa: CARTDLRAGGVLETQYF; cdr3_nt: TGTGCCAGGACGGATCTTCGTGCGGGAGGGGTTCTAGAGACCCAGTACTTC
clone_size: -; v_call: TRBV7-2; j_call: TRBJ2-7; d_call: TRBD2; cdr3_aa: CASSYSGRALYEQYF; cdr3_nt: TGTGCCAGCAGCTATAGCGGGAGGGCCTTATACGAGCAGTACTTC
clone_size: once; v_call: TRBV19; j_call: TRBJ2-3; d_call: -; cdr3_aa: CASSITSQVQYF; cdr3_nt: TGTGCCAGTAGTATCACCAGTCAGGTGCAGTATTTT
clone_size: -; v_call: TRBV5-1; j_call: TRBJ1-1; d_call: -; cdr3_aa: CASSLTGTEAFF; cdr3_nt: TGCGCCAGCAGCTTGACGGGCACTGAAGCTTTCTTT
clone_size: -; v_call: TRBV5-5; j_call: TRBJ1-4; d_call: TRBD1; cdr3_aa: CASSSIQGEKLFF; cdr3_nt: TGTGCCAGCAGCTCAATACAGGGGGAAAAACTGTTTTTT
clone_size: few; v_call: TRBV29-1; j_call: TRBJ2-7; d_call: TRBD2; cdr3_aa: CSVEGSVASGIYEQYF; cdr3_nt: TGCAGCGTTGAAGGCAGTGTTGCTAGCGGGATCTACGAGCAGTACTTC
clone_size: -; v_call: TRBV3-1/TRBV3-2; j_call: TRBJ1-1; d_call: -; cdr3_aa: CASSQVTGKTEAFF; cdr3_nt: TGTGCCAGCAGCCAAGTAACAGGCAAAACTGAAGCTTTCTTT
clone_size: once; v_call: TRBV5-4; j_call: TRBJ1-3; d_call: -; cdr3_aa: CASSLYPTSGNTIYF; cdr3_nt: TGTGCCAGCAGCTTGTACCCTACCTCTGGAAACACCATATATTTT
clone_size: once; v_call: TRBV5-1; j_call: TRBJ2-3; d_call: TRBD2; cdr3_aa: CASSLSGGTDTQYF; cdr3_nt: TGCGCCAGCAGCTTGAGCGGGGGAACAGATACGCAGTATTTT